The source of this T cell receptor beta chain is a study of cytomegalovirus exposure and HLA in healthy donors (dated by TCRdb to between 2016 and 2019). For context, the study as a whole: An earlier analysis of several hundred of the donors reported under 300 Gb of sequence data and some 110 million unique TCR beta sequences obtained from some 200 million T cells. An early release covering roughly 640 HLA-typed donors comprised about 310 gigabases of sequencing data and around 85 million unique TCR sequences. The genetic ancestry cluster associated with self-reported Caucasian donors included around 76% of the roughly 380 genotyped donors. The study was designed to test whether signatures of past pathogen exposure could be identified by cataloging public T cell receptors. Using immunosequencing, the study profiled T cell repertoires from 666 subjects and related those repertoires to cytomegalovirus serostatus. Besides the first cohort of 666 subjects, a separate validation cohort made up of about 120 different subjects was used. To predict cytomegalovirus infection status, the study brought together high-throughput TCR immunosequencing, statistical association of individual TCRs with disease status, and machine learning. A later analysis re-examined previously published TCR beta repertoires from more than 650 donors and added high-resolution HLA genotyping to investigate patterns of TCR occurrence. Rather than drawing on any new phenotypic data, the later analysis identified candidate immune exposures from TCR beta sequences and the way those sequences occurred across donors. To decide whether each TCR beta V gene segment behaved as functional or pseudogenic, an earlier analysis of some 570 of the donors relied on high-throughput TCR beta sequencing. Donor age, sex, ethnicity and CMV serostatus were compiled together with the repertoire data. In a later genetic analysis, genome-wide SNP genotypes for about 65% of the roughly 670 donors were used, and that subset was treated as a discovery cohort. All discovery cohort repertoires had been generated on a single sequencing platform. HLA typing included class I and class II loci at four-digit resolution. Typing coverage varied by locus: about 620-630 donors for A, B, C, DRB1 and DQB1; roughly 520 for DQA1; more than 600 for DPA1; under 490 for DPB1. About five DR-DQ haplotypes were treated as single units for association and clustering because of strong linkage in the cohort. Across about 370 genotyped donors of the cohort, an average of 235,054 unique TCR beta nucleotide sequences per donor were sequenced, and 15% to 20% of those sequences were non-productive. The paper's findings and limits, for the study overall: V-gene and J-gene trimming of TCR beta chains was associated with a missense DCLRE1C variant in a later genetic analysis, and the association was replicated in an independent cohort. Strong co-occurrence of HLA alleles, especially DR and DQ, made assigning TCR associations to individual alleles difficult. In a later analysis, HLA-associated TCR beta chains showed more clonal expansion and lower generation probabilities than non-associated chains that were equally common. In vitro tests confirmed that three of the cytomegalovirus-associated TCR beta chains recognize cytomegalovirus antigens. While some public TCRs were present in many individuals, most TCR sequences turned up only very rarely across donors. According to a later analysis, parvovirus B19, influenza, CMV and Epstein-Barr virus appeared linked to several top co-occurrence clusters. According to a later analysis, TCR association rates differed among HLA loci, with DRB1 alleles showing the most associated TCRs and HLA-C alleles showing the fewest. HLA typing was unavailable for some donors at each locus, so association tests used only the typed subset. Correlated functional status among segregating V segments might be attributable to linkage disequilibrium, but an unknown experimental factor could not be ruled out. Compared with the roughly 720-donor mean, donors in an Asian-associated ancestry cluster had fewer N-insertions in productive TCRs, according to a later genetic analysis. Specific HLA alleles were associated with over 15,000 TCR beta sequences at a false discovery rate of 0.05 in a later analysis. An earlier analysis of several hundred of the donors showed that most TCR beta V segments appeared in productive rearrangements either about 87% or about 30% of the time, which broadly matched IMGT annotations. A further reported finding was that TCR beta sequences accurately predicted the HLA-A and HLA-B alleles for most subjects in the first cohort. Because counts were too low, about 18 rarely observed V segments, including chromosome 9 orphons, were excluded from the earlier analysis of 587 of the donors. CMV serostatus was the only immune exposure information available for the cohort. Cytomegalovirus status was reported to be diagnosed by the classifier with high specificity and sensitivity in both the original and validation cohorts. According to a later analysis, most CMV-associated TCR beta chains appeared to be HLA-restricted, and the HLA associations seemed to be driven largely by CMV exposure. The 87-base-pair reads could not distinguish some IMGT-functional V segments, including TRBV6-2 and TRBV6-3, so those segments were excluded. In this cohort, only TCR beta chains were sequenced, and detectable features were limited by the absence of alpha or paired-chain data. The authors suggested that the approach could potentially be extended to other disease states and immunological phenotypes. Roughly uniform sequencing depth across donors was assumed in presence/absence analyses, although this assumption may not hold. In the study, around 150 TCR beta chains were listed as associated with cytomegalovirus. A cluster of highly shared sequence variants was judged likely to be a technical artifact of the sequencing pipeline.

Of note for this clone: Its cognate antigen has yet to be identified.

The germline V gene sets CDR1 to KGHSH and CDR2 to LQKENI. Germline trimming: 1 base from V, 15 bases from J; junction bases outside gene matches: 16. The CDR3 measures 16 amino acids from cysteine to phenylalanine. Kept here is only the CDR3 DNA, which spans 48 bases and is read in frame from base 1. The cohort comprised more than 550 healthy bone marrow donors. At the time of sampling, every cohort member was nominally healthy, though immune exposures that went unrecorded were likely present. The donor was CMV seropositive and was included in the group of 300 or so seropositive cohort members. A peripheral blood sample was provided by each donor, and peripheral blood mononuclear cells were used for TCR beta sequencing. Genomic DNA was extracted from the blood cell samples with the Qiagen DNeasy Blood Extraction Kit. The method behind the library was the immunoSEQ multiplex PCR assay. For the multiplex PCR, a mixture combining 60 forward primers for TCR Vbeta segments and 13 reverse primers for TCR Jbeta segments was used. Amplification of the CDR3 region of rearranged TCR beta genes was performed with a multiplex PCR assay on genomic DNA. The amplified TCR beta libraries were sequenced on the Illumina HiSeq System as 87-base-pair reads. For the original study's pipeline: A later analysis counted tens of millions of unique TCR beta chains across the 650 to 700 repertoires, and around 12 million of these chains were shared by at least two donors. To remove PCR and sequencing errors, raw reads were error-corrected and collapsed into unique sequences using a nearest-neighbor algorithm that merged closely related sequences. To assign V, D and J gene segments, CDR3 sequences were aligned to IMGT reference sequences. For a sequence to be retained, a match of at least six nucleotides to both a V gene segment and a J gene segment was required. Rearrangements were called productive when the CDR3 lacked stop codons and stayed in frame with V and J; all others were non-productive. Following IMGT convention, CDR3 was defined as the stretch from the second conserved V-encoded cysteine up to the conserved J-encoded phenylalanine. The earlier analysis of 450 to 750 of the donors excluded any sequence lacking an unambiguous match to a single V gene segment. In an earlier analysis of 450 to 700 of the donors, V segments were called functional above 56.7% productive rearrangements and were called segregating when the between-donor standard deviation exceeded 5%. To diagnose cytomegalovirus status from the catalog of TCR beta chain sequences, a statistical classification framework was built. In a later analysis, V and J genes were assigned by comparing TCR nucleotide sequences against IMGT/GENE-DB human TR gene sequences. Using the TCRdist pipeline, a later analysis assigned CDR3 sequences along with most-parsimonious VDJ recombination scenarios. In a later analysis, each TCR beta chain was defined by its CDR3 amino acid sequence together with its V-gene family, and reads lacking a unique V-gene family were excluded. A later analysis removed nearly 600 highly shared, low-generation-probability nucleotide sequences to deal with suspected cross-contamination and a sequencing artifact. In a later analysis, a clonal expansion index was calculated for each public chain from normalized within-repertoire ranks of inferred template counts. A later analysis computed generation probabilities with a VDJ recombination model fitted to out-of-frame rearrangements, and checked the results against IGoR. Hypergeometric tests were used in a later analysis to score TCR-TCR, TCR-HLA and TCR-CMV co-occurrence, with a repertoire-size bias correction applied to the TCR pairs. A later analysis estimated false discovery rates by permuting HLA or CMV assignments 20 times. In a later analysis, co-occurring TCRs were grouped with DBSCAN, and TCRdist sequence similarity was added when clustering was performed within HLA-allele-positive subsets. Repertoires with fewer than 30,000 or more than 120,000 public chains, plus five repertoires with anomalous nucleotide sharing, were excluded from co-occurrence clustering. This immuneACCESS table, as held by TCRdb, lists in-frame sequences with V and J called but not all clones. Of the missing ones, under half trace to an unresolved V gene in checked studies; the others have no known cause. V, J and clone size are taken as reported in that table, and D and trimming were inferred from the DNA itself. The table of this sample itemizes around 51,000 clones. The ten largest clones represent roughly 26% of the sample.

The source is a middle-aged man in good health and CMV-seropositive. Sequencing input: PBMCs. The rearranged segments are TRBV18 and TRBJ1-4; 8 bases in the junction line up with TRBD1. The CDR3 loop reads CASSPRAESRETGVFF. The nucleotide sequence reads as follows: TGTGCCAGCTCACCACGGGCAGAAAGCCGAGAGACAGGGGTGTTTTTT.